The source of this TCR beta chain is a study of blood T cells in healthy people across ages. Study results and caveats: Researchers said unsorted PBMCs prevented a conclusive naive versus antigen-experienced comparison.

Per germline, CDR1 SGDLS and CDR2 YYNGEE. The CDR3 extends over 14 amino acids. The J segment lost 7 bases and the V segment lost 3 bases, leaving 8 bases of the junction unmatched. A sample-barcoded 5' primer and a J-beta primer mix were used in a second PCR of roughly 7 to 11 cycles. TCRdb re-analysed the 5' RACE reads in MiXCR, keeping a single row per CDR3 protein. The sample shows around 1,000,000 distinct CDR3 sequences, roughly a quarter of them seen only once. This clonotype was seen more than once but under ten times. Its antigen is still unknown. In addition, the sample was reused for a study of T cells of mothers and their children.

The material sequenced was blood. The sequence came from a girl aged 2-9 years in good health. The chain has TRBV9 and TRBJ1-2; 8 bases align to TRBD1. CDR3 protein: CASSATQGASGYTF. In DNA, the CDR3 is TGTGCCAGCAGCGCCACTCAGGGGGCGAGTGGCTACACCTTC.